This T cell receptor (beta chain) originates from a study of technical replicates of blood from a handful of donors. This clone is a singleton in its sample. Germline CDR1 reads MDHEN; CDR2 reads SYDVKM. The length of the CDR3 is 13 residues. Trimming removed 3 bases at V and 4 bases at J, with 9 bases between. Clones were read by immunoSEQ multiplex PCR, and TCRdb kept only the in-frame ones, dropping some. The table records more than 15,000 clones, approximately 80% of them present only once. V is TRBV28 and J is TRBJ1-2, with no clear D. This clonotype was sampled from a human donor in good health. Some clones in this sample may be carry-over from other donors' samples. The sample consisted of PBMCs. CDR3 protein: CASSFMSLYGYTF. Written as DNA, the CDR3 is TGTGCCAGCAGTTTTATGTCCCTCTATGGCTACACCTTC.